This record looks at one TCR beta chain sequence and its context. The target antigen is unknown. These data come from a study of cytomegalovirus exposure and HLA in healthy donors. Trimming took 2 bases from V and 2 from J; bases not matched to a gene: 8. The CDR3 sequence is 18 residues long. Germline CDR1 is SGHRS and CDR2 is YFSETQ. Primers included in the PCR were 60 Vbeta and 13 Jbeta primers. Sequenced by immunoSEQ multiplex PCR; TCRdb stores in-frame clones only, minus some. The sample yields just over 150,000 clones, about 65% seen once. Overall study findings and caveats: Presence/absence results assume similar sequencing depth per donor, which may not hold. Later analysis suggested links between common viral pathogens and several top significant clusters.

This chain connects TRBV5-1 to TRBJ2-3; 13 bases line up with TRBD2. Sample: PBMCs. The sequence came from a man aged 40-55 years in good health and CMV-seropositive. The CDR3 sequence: CASSFLGLAGANTDTQYF. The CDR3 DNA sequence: TGCGCCAGCAGCTTTCTAGGACTAGCGGGGGCGAACACAGATACGCAGTATTTT.